This TCR beta chain was sequenced for a study of cytomegalovirus exposure and HLA in healthy donors. Findings and limits, study-wide: With later analysis, a missense DCLRE1C variant became linked to TCR beta V- and J-gene trimming. An analysis that was carried out later associated 15,000 to 20,000 TCR beta sequences with HLA alleles at 0.05 false discovery rate.

The CDR3 length is 15 residues. Germline V lookup: CDR1 ENHRY, CDR2 SYGVKD. The V gene end was trimmed by 3 bases and the J gene end by 6 bases; junction bases not matched to a gene: 4. Details on this clone: Its specificity is unknown.

13 Jbeta primers and 60 Vbeta primers were used for the PCR. Some clones are missing from TCRdb's copy, which holds only in-frame ones; the method was immunoSEQ multiplex PCR. Of some 130,000 clones in the sample, 76% are singletons; the top ten hold under 2%. The receptor was isolated from a female donor in good health and CMV-seropositive. This chain connects TRBV10-3 to TRBJ1-6; TRBD1 aligns across 8 bases. The sample taken for sequencing was PBMCs. CDR3 in amino acids: CAISDSDRANSPLHF. DNA for the CDR3: TGTGCCATCAGTGATTCGGACAGGGCTAATTCACCCCTCCACTTT.